Each of the 32 T cell receptor beta chains below was sequenced from the same sample in a study of blood T cell repertoires in COVID-19. The data were produced by immunoSEQ multiplex PCR, yet TCRdb's version contains in-frame clones alone and is incomplete. Of some 250,000 clones in the sample, roughly 90% were seen once. The sequencing sample was made of peripheral blood. These receptors were obtained from a man aged 25 to 45 with active or convalescent COVID-19.

The chain is built from TRBV9 and TRBJ2-7; TRBD1 matches 7 bases. The V and J ends lost 3 bases and 7 bases, in that order; junction bases with no gene match: 13. The CDR3 runs 15 residues. Germline lookup yields CDR1 SGDLS and CDR2 YYNGEE. CDR3 nucleotide sequence: TGTGCCAGCAGCGGAGGGGACAGCGTCCGGGCGGAGCAGTACTTC. This sequence encodes CASSGGDSVRAEQYF. The full variable domain, in which reference TRBV9 and TRBJ2-7 provide the parts outside the CDR3, is DSGVTQTPKHLITATGQRVTLRCSPRSGDLSVYWYQQSLDQGLQFLIQYYNGEERAKGNILERFSAQQFPDLHSELNLSSLELGDSALYFCASSGGDSVRAEQYFGPGTRLTVT.

The rearrangement uses TRBV30 and TRBJ2-1; 14 bases are a match to TRBD2. V lost 5 bases and J lost 8; bases outside the gene matches: 2. Germline V gene data show CDR1 as GTSNPN and CDR2 as SVGIG (reference sequence). The length of the CDR3 is 13 residues. The CDR3 region has the DNA TGTGCCTGGCGGACTAGCGGGGGGCATGAGCAGTTCTTC. Its protein is CAWRTSGGHEQFF.

The chain links TRBV13 to TRBJ1-1; 12 bases align to TRBD1. After removal of 5 bases from V and 6 bases from J, the junction contained 10 bases not matched to a gene. Germline CDR1 PRHDT, CDR2 FYEKMQ (reference sequence). CDR3 length: 16 amino acids. In DNA, the CDR3 is TGTGCCAGCAGCGCAGTCGGGGGACAGGGGGCCGCTGAAGCTTTCTTT. Translating it yields CASSAVGGQGAAEAFF.

The CDR3 DNA sequence: TGTGCCAGCAGCGCCCCACCCGGTTCCCCGAACACTGAAGCTTTCTTT. Encoded protein: CASSAPPGSPNTEAFF. This chain joins TRBV25-1 and TRBJ1-1, with D unclear. Germline V gene data show CDR1 as MGHDK and CDR2 as SYGVNS. Trimming pared 6 bases from V and 1 base from J, leaving 18 bases between. This CDR3 has 16 residues.

This CDR3 is CASSPSGTTNEKLFF. DNA of the CDR3: TGTGCCAGCAGCCCCTCCGGGACAACTAATGAAAAACTGTTTTTT. This sequence joins TRBV3-1 (or the pseudogene TRBV3-2) and TRBJ1-4; D remains unclear. In germline, CDR1 is LGHDT, CDR2 YNNKEL (reference sequence). Between the trimmed V and J ends, which lost 4 bases and 0 bases, there was a span of 9 bases. This CDR3 has 15 amino acids.

CDR3 residues: CASSHLAGGSYEQYF. CDR3 coding DNA: TGTGCCAGCAGCCATTTGGCAGGGGGTTCCTACGAGCAGTACTTC. The chain combines TRBV5-8 with TRBJ2-7, with 7 bases aligning to TRBD1. Trimming cost V 4 bases and J 1 base; bases outside gene matches: 8. The CDR3 is 15 amino acids. Per germline, CDR1 SGHTS and CDR2 YDEGEE.

The chain uses TRBV4-1 and TRBJ2-7; 7 nucleotides align to TRBD1. Trimming took 4 bases from V and 6 from J; bases not matched to a gene: 9. The V gene's germline CDR1 is MGHRA and CDR2 YSYEKL. The CDR3 consists of 14 residues. This CDR3 is CASSPRTGSLEQYF. CDR3 nucleotide sequence: TGCGCCAGCAGCCCGCGGACAGGCTCCCTCGAGCAGTACTTC.

In this sample, this clone turned up once. The V gene is TRBV11-1, the J gene TRBJ1-1; 7 bases line up with TRBD1. Unmatched junction bases numbered 8, after V lost 5 bases and J lost 2 bases. Germline values: CDR1 SGHAT, CDR2 FQDESV (reference sequence). The length of the CDR3 is 15 residues. The CDR3 spells CASSPATGRNTEAFF. The CDR3 region has the DNA TGTGCCAGCAGCCCCGCGACAGGGCGAAACACTGAAGCTTTCTTT.

The rearrangement joins TRBV7-8 to TRBJ2-1, with D tentatively TRBD1 (5 bases). Germline V gene lookup returns CDR1 SGHVS and CDR2 FQNEAQ. V gave up 5 bases and J gave up 10 bases, with 15 bases separating them. This CDR3 comprises 13 residues. The CDR3 reads CASSRGQFLEQFF. The CDR3, as DNA: TGTGCCAGCAGCCGCGGACAATTTTTAGAGCAGTTCTTC.

The CDR3 protein is CASSLGTAFTYEQYF. In nucleotides, the CDR3 is TGTGCCAGCAGCCTTGGGACAGCCTTTACCTACGAGCAGTACTTC. The J gene is TRBJ2-7, the V gene TRBV5-5; 7 nucleotides line up with TRBD1. This CDR3 comprises 15 residues. Per germline, CDR1 SGHKS and CDR2 YYEKEE (reference sequence). The V segment lost 4 bases and the J segment 2 bases; nucleotides outside the gene matches: 9.

The CDR3 DNA reads TGCGCCAGCAGCCAAGATCCGGCAGGGTTCTATGGCTACACCTTC. This codes for CASSQDPAGFYGYTF. V usage is TRBV4-3 and J usage is TRBJ1-2; D might be TRBD1 (5 bases). The V end was cut by 0 bases, the J end by 4 bases, with 12 bases between. CDR3 length: 15 residues. CDR1 and CDR2 (germline): LGHNA, YSLEER.

This rearrangement joins TRBV6-5 to TRBJ2-1; TRBD2 agrees at 12 bases. The germline V gene has CDR1 MNHEY and CDR2 SVGAGI. The CDR3 length is 15 residues. Trimming removed 11 bases from V and 4 bases from J; junction bases left unmatched: 9. CDR3 region: CAVLAGGNPYNEQFF. CDR3 in DNA: TGTGCCGTCCTAGCGGGGGGGAATCCTTACAATGAGCAGTTCTTC.

The chain links TRBV27 to TRBJ2-7; D might be TRBD2 (6 bases). With 5 bases removed from V and 2 bases from J, the gap between germline ends came to 13 bases. This CDR3 has 14 amino acids. Germline V gene lookup returns CDR1 MNHEY and CDR2 SMNVEV (reference sequence). The CDR3 sequence: CASSTQLAPYEQYF. As DNA, the CDR3 is TGTGCCAGCAGTACCCAACTAGCTCCCTACGAGCAGTACTTC.

This chain joins TRBV5-1 and TRBJ2-3, with D hard to call. The ends were cut back, 0 bases at V and 0 bases at J, with 11 bases in the middle. The CDR3 has 16 residues. Germline CDR1 is SGHRS and CDR2 is YFSETQ. CDR3 sequence: CASSLGTMASTDTQYF. DNA of the CDR3: TGCGCCAGCAGCTTGGGTACCATGGCTAGCACAGATACGCAGTATTTT.

The rearrangement links TRBV4-1 to TRBJ2-7; perhaps TRBD2 as D (6 bases). The CDR3 runs to 14 residues. The germline V gene has CDR1 MGHRA and CDR2 YSYEKL. Trimming stripped 3 bases from V and 3 bases from J, with 12 bases between. CDR3 DNA: TGCGCCAGCAGCCAGTTAGTAGCGGACTACGAGCAGTACTTC. It specifies CASSQLVADYEQYF.

This sequence joins TRBV10-1 and TRBJ1-2; TRBD1 matches 8 bases. This CDR3 spans 15 amino acids. From germline, CDR1 is WNHNN and CDR2 SYGVQD (reference sequence). The V and J ends lost 4 bases and 8 bases, in that order; junction bases with no gene match: 12. The CDR3 nucleotides are TGCGCCAGCAGTGCACGACAGGGGCCCATTGGCGGCTACACCTTC. Amino acid sequence: CASSARQGPIGGYTF.

V is TRBV24-1 and J is TRBJ2-5; 14 bases line up with TRBD2. The length of the CDR3 is 16 residues. With 3 bases clipped from V and 4 bases from J, the junction kept 3 bases outside the gene matches. Germline CDR1 is KGHDR and CDR2 is SFDVKD. CDR3 coding DNA: TGTGCCACCAGTGATCCCGGACTAGCGGGGGGAGAGACCCAGTACTTC. This codes for CATSDPGLAGGETQYF.

This chain's CDR3 is CASNPPRAGNEQYF. The CDR3, as DNA: TGCGCCAGCAACCCCCCTAGGGCAGGGAACGAGCAGTACTTC. This chain connects TRBV4-3 to TRBJ2-7, with D maybe TRBD1 (5 bases). Between the trimmed V and J ends, which lost 7 bases and 5 bases, there was a span of 18 bases. Looked up from germline, CDR1 is LGHNA and CDR2 is YSLEER. This CDR3 has 14 residues.

The chain carries TRBV6-5 and TRBJ2-7, with 7 bases that match TRBD1. V dropped 6 bases and J dropped 3; count of bases not matched to a gene: 8. The germline gives CDR1 MNHEY, CDR2 SVGAGI. The CDR3 runs to 14 residues. The CDR3 protein is CASRFPGTVYEQYF. For the CDR3, the DNA is TGTGCCAGCAGATTTCCGGGGACAGTCTACGAGCAGTACTTC.

The chain links TRBV7-2 to TRBJ2-7, with TRBD1 identical over 8 bases. With V trimmed by 5 bases and J by 3 bases, 9 bases remained unmatched. This CDR3 contains 15 residues. Germline CDR1 reads SGHTA; CDR2 reads FQGNSA. The CDR3 here is CASSLGQGWVYEQYF. The DNA of the CDR3 is TGTGCCAGCAGCCTCGGACAGGGATGGGTCTACGAGCAGTACTTC.

The chain combines TRBV29-1 with TRBJ1-2; 9 nucleotides agree with TRBD1. Germline values: CDR1 SQVTM, CDR2 ANQGSEA. The CDR3 has 14 residues. After removal of 6 bases from V and 3 bases from J, the junction contained 8 bases not matched to a gene. The CDR3 DNA is TGCAGCGTCGGAGACAGGGGGGGACACTATGGCTACACCTTC. Its translation is CSVGDRGGHYGYTF.

The V and J genes are TRBV6-5 and TRBJ2-5; TRBD2 aligns across 10 bases. CDR1 is MNHEY, CDR2 SVGAGI, per germline. The J segment lost 2 bases and the V segment lost 2 bases, leaving 2 bases of the junction unmatched. The CDR3 is 15 amino acids. This CDR3 reads CASSYPSGGQETQYF. As DNA, the CDR3 is TGTGCCAGCAGTTACCCTAGCGGGGGACAAGAGACCCAGTACTTC.

The V gene is TRBV6-5, the J gene TRBJ2-7; TRBD1 matches at 9 bases. The V and J ends lost 11 bases and 4 bases, in that order; junction bases with no gene match: 3. The CDR3 contains 11 residues. Looked up from germline, CDR1 is MNHEY and CDR2 is SVGAGI. The CDR3 region is CAAQGAYEQYF. CDR3 bases: TGTGCCGCACAGGGGGCGTACGAGCAGTACTTC.

The CDR3 coding sequence is TGTGCCAGCAGTGGTAGCCTTGGTGGGACAATTTATGGCTACACCTTC. The encoded protein is CASSGSLGGTIYGYTF. The rearrangement uses TRBV2 and TRBJ1-2, with D perhaps matching TRBD1 (6 bases). The CDR3 totals 16 residues. Trimming shortened V by 4 bases and J by 5 bases, and 20 bases separated the two germline ends. Germline V lookup: CDR1 SNHLY, CDR2 FYNNEI.

This clone appeared a single time. The rearrangement joins TRBV3-1 (or the pseudogene TRBV3-2) to TRBJ2-5; D is perhaps TRBD2 (5 bases). Trimming took 3 bases from V and 5 from J, leaving 16 bases between them. Germline V CDR1 and CDR2: LGHDT, YNNKEL (reference sequence). The CDR3 spans 15 residues. CDR3 sequence: CASSHRMGSGETQYF. CDR3 sequence (DNA): TGTGCCAGCAGCCACAGAATGGGGTCGGGGGAGACCCAGTACTTC.

This chain uses TRBV6-4 with TRBJ2-1; D may be TRBD1 (7 bases). This CDR3 spans 15 amino acids. The V gene's germline CDR1 is MRHNA and CDR2 SNTAGT. The V and J ends lost 0 bases and 6 bases respectively, with 12 bases between them. CDR3 residues: CASSDSRGEINEQFF. The CDR3 coding sequence is TGTGCCAGCAGTGACTCCAGGGGGGAGATCAATGAGCAGTTCTTC.

The rearrangement links TRBV2 to TRBJ2-5; TRBD1 might be the D (6 bases). The CDR3 consists of 14 residues. Trimming removed 6 bases from V and 7 bases from J, with 18 bases in between. Germline V gene sequence: CDR1 SNHLY, CDR2 FYNNEI. CDR3 DNA: TGTGCCAGCAGAGCCGGACAGTTTTTGGGGACCCAGTACTTC. Protein product: CASRAGQFLGTQYF.

The rearrangement uses TRBV5-6 and TRBJ1-1; 7 positions agree with TRBD1. The CDR3 has 14 residues. CDR1 and CDR2 (germline): SGHDT, YYEEEE. With 3 bases clipped from V and 6 bases from J, the junction kept 8 bases outside the gene matches. The CDR3 DNA sequence: TGTGCCAGCAGCTCTACAGGGGAGGTGGCTGAAGCTTTCTTT. This sequence encodes CASSSTGEVAEAFF.

The V and J genes are TRBV7-8 and TRBJ2-7; the D gene is possibly TRBD2 (6 bases). V gave up 0 bases and J gave up 0 bases, with 9 bases separating them. The CDR3 is 15 residues long. The germline gives CDR1 SGHVS, CDR2 FQNEAQ. CDR3 loop: CASSLAGGSSYEQYF. The CDR3 DNA is TGTGCCAGCAGCTTAGCCGGAGGGTCCTCCTACGAGCAGTACTTC.

The chain uses TRBV6-2 or TRBV6-3 and TRBJ1-5, with D perhaps matching TRBD1 (5 bases). There are 15 residues in the CDR3. CDR1 and CDR2 (germline): MNHEY, SVGEGT. Trimming took off 2 bases at V and 0 bases at J, with 8 bases between the two ends. CDR3 in DNA: TGTGCCAGCAGTTACAGGGGAAGTAGCAATCAGCCCCAGCATTTT. Its translation: CASSYRGSSNQPQHF.

The chain employs TRBV18 and TRBJ1-1; D possibly corresponds to TRBD1 (6 bases). Germline V lookup: CDR1 KGHSH, CDR2 LQKENI. The V and J ends lost 4 bases and 6 bases respectively, with 15 bases between them. This CDR3 has 14 residues. The DNA of the CDR3 is TGTGCCAGCTCACACGTGGGGGGGGCGGCTGAAGCTTTCTTT. It translates to CASSHVGGAAEAFF.

V and J are TRBV18 and TRBJ2-3, with 9 bases fitting TRBD2. V lost 1 base to trimming and J lost 2 bases; unmatched junction nucleotides: 4. CDR1 and CDR2 (germline): KGHSH, LQKENI. This CDR3 contains 16 residues. CDR3 residues: CASSPRIAGVTDTQYF. DNA of the CDR3: TGTGCCAGCTCACCACGCATAGCGGGGGTCACAGATACGCAGTATTTT.